This T cell receptor (beta chain) derives from a study of identical twins. The CDR3 runs to 13 residues. Trimming took off 1 base at V and 4 bases at J, with 7 bases between the two ends. CDR1 SEHNR and CDR2 FQNEAQ come from the germline V gene (reference sequence). TCRdb re-called the 5' RACE reads through MiXCR, storing one row per CDR3 protein. There are approximately 410,000 distinct CDR3 sequences in the sample; 15% to 20% occur only once, and 12% lies in the top ten. General observations from the study: Reduced insertions were recorded for abundant cord blood beta clonotypes, with no such pattern in memory repertoires. Beta out-of-frame twin sharing showed a weaker excess. It was cross-sectional statistical analysis, not following the same donors, that the conclusions relied on.

This clonotype came up many times. Its antigen is as yet unknown. This clonotype originated in a man aged 50-59 years in good health. The V call is TRBV7-9, the J call TRBJ2-5; D is unresolved. Sequencing input: naive T cells sorted from blood. In DNA form, the CDR3 reads TGTGCCAGCAGCTTAGACAGCTTAGAGACCCAGTACTTC. Encoded protein: CASSLDSLETQYF.